This T cell receptor (beta chain) was observed in a study of cytotoxic CD8 clonotypes in ibrutinib-treated CLL. Sequenced by immunoSEQ multiplex PCR; TCRdb stores in-frame clones only, minus some. The table has just over 65,000 clones, around 65% seen once; the top ten hold roughly 5.7%. This clone was detected once. The sequence came from a human donor with chronic lymphocytic leukemia. The sequences come from PBMCs, collected after 12 months of ibrutinib treatment.

The CDR3, as DNA: TGTGCCAGAAGCTTGGTTTCGGCTAGCGGGGGTGGCACAGATACGCAGTATTTT. This encodes CARSLVSASGGGTDTQYF. The gene calls are TRBV5-3 and TRBJ2-3; 10 nucleotides match TRBD2. TRBV5-3 is filed as an ORF, its function uncertain. The CDR3 is 18 amino acids. J gave up 1 base and V 0 bases, and 8 bases lay outside the gene matches.